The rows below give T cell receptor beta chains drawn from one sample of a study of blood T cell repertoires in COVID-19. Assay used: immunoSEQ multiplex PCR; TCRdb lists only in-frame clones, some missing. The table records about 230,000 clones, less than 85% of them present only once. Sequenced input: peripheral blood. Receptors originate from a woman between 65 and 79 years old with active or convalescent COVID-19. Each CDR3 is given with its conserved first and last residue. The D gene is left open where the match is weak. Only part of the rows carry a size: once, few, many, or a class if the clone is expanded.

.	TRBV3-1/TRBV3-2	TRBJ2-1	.	CASSQDRISGVVNEQFF	TGTGCCAGCAGCCAAGATCGAATTAGCGGAGTGGTAAATGAGCAGTTCTTC
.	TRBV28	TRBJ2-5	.	CASSYGGETQYF	TGTGCCAGCAGTTACGGGGGAGAGACCCAGTACTTC
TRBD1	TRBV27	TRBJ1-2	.	CASSFRGLYGYTF	TGTGCCAGCAGTTTCAGGGGGCTCTATGGCTACACCTTC
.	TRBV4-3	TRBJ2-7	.	CASSLPLKKPQSHQTYEQYF	TGCGCCAGCAGCCTTCCCCTAAAGAAACCCCAAAGCCACCAAACCTACGAGCAGTACTTC
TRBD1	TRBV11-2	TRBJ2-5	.	CASSTQGAEETQYF	TGTGCCAGCAGTACTCAGGGGGCAGAAGAGACCCAGTACTTC
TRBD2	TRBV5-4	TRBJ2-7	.	CASSFRSTSVIYEQYF	TGTGCCAGCAGCTTTCGATCGACTAGCGTCATCTACGAGCAGTACTTC
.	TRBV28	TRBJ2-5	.	CASSRLIGWQETQYF	TGTGCCAGCTCGAGACTAATCGGGTGGCAAGAGACCCAGTACTTC
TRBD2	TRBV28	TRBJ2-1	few	CASRPTLAGGLIEQFF	TGTGCCAGCAGACCCACTCTAGCGGGAGGTTTGATTGAGCAGTTCTTC
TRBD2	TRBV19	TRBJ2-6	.	CASSWGGSGANVLTF	TGTGCCAGTAGTTGGGGGGGCTCTGGGGCCAACGTCCTGACTTTC
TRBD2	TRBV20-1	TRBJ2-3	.	CSASISSGTPTDTQYF	TGCAGTGCGAGTATCTCTAGCGGGACCCCCACAGATACGCAGTATTTT
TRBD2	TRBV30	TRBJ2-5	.	CAWSGSGFNVETQYF	TGTGCCTGGAGTGGTAGCGGGTTCAATGTGGAGACCCAGTACTTC
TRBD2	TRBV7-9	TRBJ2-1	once	CASSLAGAGVSYNEQFF	TGTGCCAGCAGCTTAGCCGGAGCGGGGGTCTCCTACAATGAGCAGTTCTTC
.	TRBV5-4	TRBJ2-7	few	CASSRDSGGVYEQYF	TGTGCCAGCAGCCGTGATAGCGGAGGGGTGTACGAGCAGTACTTC
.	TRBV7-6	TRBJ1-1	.	CASSLWGGEAFF	TGTGCCAGCAGCTTATGGGGGGGCGAAGCTTTCTTT
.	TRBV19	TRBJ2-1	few	CASTKRPQPNEQFF	TGTGCCAGTACCAAGCGGCCGCAACCAAATGAGCAGTTCTTC
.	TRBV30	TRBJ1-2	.	CAWSAPFSYGYTF	TGTGCCTGGAGCGCCCCGTTTAGCTATGGCTACACCTTC
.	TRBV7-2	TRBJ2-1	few	CASLIPRARGESSYNEQFF	TGTGCCAGCCTAATTCCAAGGGCCAGGGGGGAGAGCTCCTACAATGAGCAGTTCTTC
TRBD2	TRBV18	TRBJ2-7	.	CASSPPGLAGAWEQYF	TGTGCCAGCTCACCACCTGGGCTAGCGGGGGCCTGGGAGCAGTACTTC
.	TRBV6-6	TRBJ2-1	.	CASSPPSGEQFF	TGTGCCAGCAGTCCTCCCAGCGGAGAGCAGTTCTTC
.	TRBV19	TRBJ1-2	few	CASSTWRRGGYTF	TGTGCCAGTAGTACCTGGAGACGAGGTGGCTACACCTTC
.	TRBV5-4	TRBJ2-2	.	CASSFDEGGELFF	TGTGCCAGCAGCTTTGATGAGGGCGGGGAGCTGTTTTTT
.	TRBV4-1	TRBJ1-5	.	CASRPTGFNQPQHF	TGCGCCAGCAGGCCAACAGGGTTCAATCAGCCCCAGCATTTT
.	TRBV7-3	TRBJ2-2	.	CASSPSAAQGRGELFF	TGTGCCAGCAGCCCCTCGGCCGCCCAGGGGCGAGGGGAGCTGTTTTTT
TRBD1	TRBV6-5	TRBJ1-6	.	CASSWGLGQGASPLHF	TGTGCCAGCAGTTGGGGCCTAGGACAGGGGGCTTCACCCCTCCACTTT
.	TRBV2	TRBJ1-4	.	CASSEQGPSEKLFF	TGTGCCAGCAGTGAACAGGGGCCTAGTGAAAAACTGTTTTTT
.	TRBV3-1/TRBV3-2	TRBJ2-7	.	CASSQPGEIYEQYF	TGTGCCAGCAGCCAACCCGGGGAGATCTACGAGCAGTACTTC
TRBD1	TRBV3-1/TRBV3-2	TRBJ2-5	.	CASRTRPGQGAWETQYF	TGTGCCAGCAGAACCAGGCCGGGACAGGGGGCATGGGAGACCCAGTACTTC
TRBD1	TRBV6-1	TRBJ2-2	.	CASSVGTGGSLAANTGELFF	TGTGCCAGCAGTGTCGGGACAGGGGGTTCTCTAGCAGCGAACACCGGGGAGCTGTTTTTT